The 31 T cell receptor beta chains below were found in one sample sequenced in a study of response to subunit inactivated influenza vaccine (dated by TCRdb to 2016 to 2018). Library preparation employed RT-PCR. The sample was run on an Illumina HiSeq 2500. TCRdb passed the public sequencing reads through fastp at Q25 and MiXCR, retaining productive beta sequences. Entries are consolidated by CDR3 protein sequence, retaining the most common genes and DNA. In all, the sample holds over 750,000 distinct CDR3 sequences, and 21% of those were seen once. The top ten clones comprise roughly 10% of the sample. The sample here was PBMCs from blood, taken 4 to 6 days after vaccination. The receptors originated from a man aged 50-60 years who received an inactivated influenza vaccine. Donor details come from another sample of the same person, matched by shared clones.

This clonotype has at least ten counts. This rearrangement joins TRBV5-1 to TRBJ1-1; D ambiguous. The CDR3 totals 13 residues. V lost 0 bases to trimming and J lost 5 bases, with 8 bases between them. In germline, CDR1 is SGHRS, CDR2 YFSETQ. The CDR3 coding sequence is TGCGCCAGCAGCTTGGGCATGTGGACTGAAGCTTTCTTT. Translated, it gives CASSLGMWTEAFF.

The J gene is TRBJ2-7, the V gene TRBV6-2 or TRBV6-3; TRBD2 agrees at 10 bases. The CDR3 totals 13 residues. Germline lookup yields CDR1 MNHEY and CDR2 SVGEGT. J gave up 5 bases and V 7 bases, and 5 bases lay outside the gene matches. The CDR3 region is CASTPGTSDEQYF. CDR3 DNA: TGTGCCAGCACTCCCGGGACTAGCGACGAGCAGTACTTC.

This clonotype came up a few times. V usage is TRBV15 and J usage is TRBJ1-5, with a weak D call TRBD1 (6 bases). Looked up from germline, CDR1 is LNHNV and CDR2 is YYDKDF (reference sequence). The germline V and J ends were trimmed by 0 bases and 5 bases, with 17 bases remaining between them. This CDR3 has 17 amino acids. The CDR3 here is CATSRDYSRGGDQPQHF. Written as DNA, the CDR3 is TGTGCCACCAGCAGAGATTACAGCAGGGGTGGAGATCAGCCCCAGCATTTT.

The CDR3, as DNA: TGTGCCAGCAGTTTCAGGACAGGGGGTACCGGGGAGCTGTTTTTT. Its translation: CASSFRTGGTGELFF. The V call is TRBV12-3 or TRBV12-4, the J call TRBJ2-2; 10 bases line up with TRBD1. Unmatched junction bases numbered 3, after V lost 3 bases and J lost 5 bases. This CDR3 spans 15 amino acids.

This clonotype was counted only a few times. This chain joins TRBV6-1 and TRBJ2-7; tentative D call: TRBD1 (5 bases). V was clipped by 5 bases and J by 3 bases, with 14 bases between them. Germline V gene lookup returns CDR1 MNHNS and CDR2 SASEGT. There are 14 residues in the CDR3. CDR3 amino acids: CASSRRQRLYEQYF. Here the CDR3 DNA reads TGTGCCAGCAGTCGCCGACAGCGACTCTACGAGCAGTACTTC.

This clonotype was seen repeatedly, ten times or more. V gene TRBV20-1 combines with J gene TRBJ2-1, with 11 bases lining up with TRBD1. Per germline, CDR1 DFQATT and CDR2 SNEGSKA (reference sequence). Trimming cost V 3 bases and J 4 bases; bases outside gene matches: 5. The CDR3 is made up of 15 amino acids. CDR3 sequence: CSASDRDRGYNEQFF. In DNA, the CDR3 is TGCAGTGCTAGCGACCGGGACAGGGGGTACAATGAGCAGTTCTTC.

In this sample, this clonotype turned up a few times. The chain employs TRBV5-1 and TRBJ2-7; no firm D call. Germline V gene sequence: CDR1 SGHRS, CDR2 YFSETQ. CDR3 length: 15 amino acids. Trimming shortened V by 7 bases and J by 7 bases, and 24 bases separated the two germline ends. CDR3 region: CASLVWAPQYQEQYF. The DNA for the CDR3 is TGCGCCAGCTTAGTTTGGGCCCCGCAGTATCAGGAGCAGTACTTC.

This clonotype was observed a handful of times. This CDR3 reads CASSQAPGGSGNTIYF. The CDR3 DNA sequence: TGCGCCAGCAGCCAAGCCCCTGGGGGCTCTGGAAACACCATATATTTT. This sequence joins TRBV4-3 and TRBJ1-3, with a weak D call TRBD1 (5 bases). This CDR3 has 16 residues. Germline CDR1 LGHNA, CDR2 YSLEER. The V end was cut by 1 base, the J end by 0 bases, with 10 bases between.

The table lists this clonotype with a few counts. The chain is built from TRBV6-1 and TRBJ2-7, with D possibly TRBD1 on 5 matching bases. V lost 4 bases and J lost 6, with 16 bases in between. The CDR3 consists of 14 residues. Germline V gene data show CDR1 as MNHNS and CDR2 as SASEGT. The chain's CDR3 is CASSGKGAFREQYF. CDR3 coding DNA: TGTGCCAGCAGTGGGAAAGGGGCCTTTCGCGAGCAGTACTTC.

CDR3 protein: CSVESSSVHQETQYF. DNA of the CDR3: TGCAGCGTTGAATCGTCCTCAGTACACCAAGAGACCCAGTACTTC. The chain recombines TRBV29-1 with TRBJ2-5; D not certain. Germline values: CDR1 SQVTM, CDR2 ANQGSEA. With 2 bases removed from V and 0 bases from J, the gap between germline ends came to 13 bases. The CDR3 totals 15 residues.

This clonotype was observed a single time. This is likely a read error, given that the CDR3 carries no conserved phenylalanine or tryptophan at its end. The limits of the CDR3 on the DNA are not certain, so only TCRdb's listed CDR3 is given. The chain has TRBV2 and TRBJ2-1; the table gives TRBD1 as D, unverified against the DNA. The CDR3 length is 11 residues, termini included. The germline gives CDR1 SNHLY, CDR2 FYNNEI. The CDR3 region is CAGRQGAGLGI.

This clonotype has a count of ten or more. V usage is TRBV6-5 and J usage is TRBJ2-1; 14 bases are shared with TRBD2. The CDR3 has 17 amino acids. Germline V gives CDR1 MNHEY, CDR2 SVGAGI. V lost 1 base, J lost 7 bases, and 6 bases stayed unmatched. The CDR3 DNA reads TGTGCCAGCAGTTACTATGGACTAGCGGGGGGCCTTAATGAGCAGTTCTTC. The encoded protein is CASSYYGLAGGLNEQFF.

This clonotype occurred a few times. V usage is TRBV7-8 and J usage is TRBJ1-6, with D possibly matching TRBD1 (5 bases). CDR1 SGHVS and CDR2 FQNEAQ come from the germline V gene. The CDR3 spans 16 residues. Trimming took 6 bases from V and 6 from J, leaving 18 bases between them. The CDR3 loop is CASSSGDSKFNSPLHF. The CDR3 DNA is TGTGCCAGCAGTTCCGGAGACAGCAAGTTTAATTCACCCCTCCACTTT.

The rearrangement uses TRBV29-1 and TRBJ2-2; 9 bases fit TRBD1. The CDR3 is 16 residues long. Germline CDR1 reads SQVTM; CDR2 reads ANQGSEA. The ends lost 6 bases at V and 2 bases at J; junction bases unmatched: 10. CDR3 in amino acids: CSVRGTGGANTGELFF. As DNA, the CDR3 is TGCAGCGTGAGGGGAACAGGGGGCGCAAACACCGGGGAGCTGTTTTTT.

The rearrangement uses TRBV5-1 and TRBJ2-5; 9 bases map to TRBD2. The junction had 3 bases not matched to a gene; V was cut back by 2 bases and J by 1 base. The CDR3 is 15 residues long. Germline CDR1 SGHRS, CDR2 YFSETQ. In DNA form, the CDR3 reads TGCGCCAGCAGCTTAAGAGCGGGAGGCCAAGAGACCCAGTACTTC. Encoded protein: CASSLRAGGQETQYF.

This clonotype was detected a few times. The chain couples TRBV30 to TRBJ2-1, with D tentatively TRBD2 (6 bases). The CDR3 is 12 amino acids. Germline V gene data show CDR1 as GTSNPN and CDR2 as SVGIG (reference sequence). The V gene lost 0 bases and the J gene lost 13 bases, with 13 bases spanning the gap. The DNA of the CDR3 is TGTGCCTGGAGTGTGGAGGGCGGACAACAGTTCTTC. It translates to CAWSVEGGQQFF.

There are many counts of this clonotype. The J gene is TRBJ2-7, the V gene TRBV28; no clear D gene. Between the trimmed V and J ends, which lost 4 bases and 3 bases, there was a span of 7 bases. The CDR3 is 12 amino acids. Germline-derived CDR1 and CDR2 are MDHEN and SYDVKM. CDR3 in DNA: TGTGCCAGCAGTTCGTATAGCTACGAGCAGTACTTC. Translating gives CASSSYSYEQYF. The variable domain in full, completed from reference TRBV28 and TRBJ2-7, reads DVKVTQSSRYLVKRTGEKVFLECVQDMDHENMFWYRQDPGLGLRLIYFSYDVKMKEKGDIPEGYSVSREKKERFSLILESASTNQTSMYLCASSSYSYEQYFGPGTRLTVT.

The sample holds a few counts of this clonotype. The rearrangement links TRBV20-1 to TRBJ2-7, with TRBD2 matching 7 bases. With 5 bases clipped from V and 7 bases from J, the junction kept 14 bases outside the gene matches. Germline CDR1 and CDR2: DFQATT and SNEGSKA (reference sequence). The CDR3 is 14 amino acids. The CDR3 region is CSAGGDGMSNEQYF. In nucleotides, the CDR3 is TGCAGTGCTGGGGGGGACGGAATGTCGAATGAGCAGTACTTC.

This clonotype was detected only a few times. This sequence joins TRBV5-1 and TRBJ2-3; no clear D. The CDR3 covers 17 residues. Trimming took 1 base from V and 0 from J, leaving 15 bases between them. In germline, CDR1 is SGHRS, CDR2 YFSETQ. The CDR3 loop reads CASSLPHLGRSTDTQYF. The DNA for the CDR3 is TGCGCCAGCAGCTTGCCTCACCTTGGACGCAGCACAGATACGCAGTATTTT.

The chain has TRBV6-1 and TRBJ2-7; the D call may be TRBD1 or TRBD2 (5 bases each). V was cut by 3 bases and J by 5 bases, with 11 bases left in between. This CDR3 contains 13 residues. CDR1 is MNHNS and CDR2 is SASEGT in the germline V gene. CDR3: CASSEGESDEQYF. CDR3 sequence (DNA): TGTGCCAGCAGTGAGGGGGAGAGTGACGAGCAGTACTTC.

About this clonotype: A read error may explain this, as a much larger clone is one base away. The J gene is TRBJ1-2, the V gene TRBV6-2 or TRBV6-3; D gene ambiguous. CDR1 is MNHEY and CDR2 is SVGEGT in the germline V gene. The CDR3 spans 12 residues. The V gene lost 6 bases and the J gene lost 2 bases, with 7 bases spanning the gap. The CDR3 sequence is CASSRENYGYTF. In DNA, the CDR3 is TGTGCCAGCAGCCGGGAGAACTATGGCTACACCTTC.

This clonotype showed up just a few times. The V gene is TRBV5-1, the J gene TRBJ2-5; D perhaps matches TRBD1 (6 bases). V lost 6 bases, J lost 5 bases, and 20 bases lay in between. CDR1 and CDR2 (germline): SGHRS, YFSETQ. The CDR3 runs 15 residues. The CDR3 nucleotides read TGCGCCAGCACCACAGGAGATGGGGGCGAGGAGACCCAGTACTTC. Amino acids: CASTTGDGGEETQYF. The whole variable domain, filled in from reference TRBV5-1 and TRBJ2-5, reads KAGVTQTPRYLIKTRGQQVTLSCSPISGHRSVSWYQQTPGQGLQFLFEYFSETQRNKGNFPGRFSGRQFSNSRSEMNVSTLELGDSALYLCASTTGDGGEETQYFGPGTRLLVL.

In its sample, this clonotype was seen a few times. The V call is TRBV3-1, the J call TRBJ2-2; either TRBD1 or TRBD2 may fit D (5 bases each). The CDR3 extends over 16 amino acids. Germline assignment: CDR1 LGHDT and CDR2 YNNKEL (reference sequence). Deletions cut 0 bases from V and 4 bases from J, with 12 bases between. CDR3 DNA: TGTGCCAGCAGCCAAGACCCCGGGGACCTCACCGGGGAGCTGTTTTTT. It encodes CASSQDPGDLTGELFF.

The rearrangement joins TRBV4-3 to TRBJ2-5, with 7 nucleotides matching TRBD2. Germline CDR1 is LGHNA and CDR2 is YSLEER. CDR3 length equals 14 residues. The J segment lost 7 bases and the V segment lost 0 bases, leaving 5 bases of the junction unmatched. The CDR3 region has the DNA TGCGCCAGCAGCCAAGATCGGGGAGGGCGGACCCAGTACTTC. This codes for CASSQDRGGRTQYF.

V gene TRBV27 combines with J gene TRBJ2-7; 9 nucleotides agree with TRBD1. The CDR3 is 14 amino acids. Germline CDR1 is MNHEY and CDR2 is SMNVEV (reference sequence). V gave up 3 bases and J gave up 4 bases; unmatched junction bases: 4. In nucleotides, the CDR3 is TGTGCCAGCAGTTTCGGGACAGGGAAATACGAGCAGTACTTC. Amino acid sequence: CASSFGTGKYEQYF.

In its sample, this clonotype was seen a few times. The chain employs TRBV30 and TRBJ2-1; 7 bases match TRBD2. The CDR3 covers 15 residues. V dropped 0 bases and J dropped 0; count of bases not matched to a gene: 2. In germline, CDR1 is GTSNPN, CDR2 SVGIG (reference sequence). The CDR3 sequence is CAWSVGGSSYNEQFF. CDR3 sequence (DNA): TGTGCCTGGAGTGTGGGGGGGAGCTCCTACAATGAGCAGTTCTTC.

The chain recombines TRBV6-5 with TRBJ2-1; D may be TRBD1 (6 bases). The CDR3 loop spans 14 amino acids. In germline, CDR1 is MNHEY, CDR2 SVGAGI. Trimming left V 6 bases short and J 2 bases short, with 11 bases between. In DNA, the CDR3 is TGTGCCAGCAGATTACAGGGAGCCTACAATGAGCAGTTCTTC. It encodes CASRLQGAYNEQFF.

Only a few counts were recorded for this clonotype. The V gene is TRBV6-1, the J gene TRBJ1-1; 7 positions match TRBD1. Germline V gene lookup returns CDR1 MNHNS and CDR2 SASEGT. The CDR3 runs to 19 residues. J lost 0 bases, V lost 5 bases, and 18 bases had no gene match. The CDR3 reads CASSHPGQRLERMNTEAFF. The CDR3 DNA sequence: TGTGCCAGCAGTCATCCGGGACAGCGGCTCGAGAGAATGAACACTGAAGCTTTCTTT.

This clonotype was seen ten or more times. The V gene is TRBV12-3 or TRBV12-4, the J gene TRBJ1-2, with D hard to call. Between the trimmed V and J ends, which lost 3 bases and 5 bases, there was a span of 7 bases. CDR3 length equals 12 residues. The CDR3 reads CASSFPGYGYTF. DNA of the CDR3: TGTGCCAGCAGTTTTCCAGGATATGGCTACACCTTC.

This clonotype was observed a handful of times. This chain uses TRBV5-1 with TRBJ2-7; 10 bases are shared with TRBD2. The CDR3 extends over 15 amino acids. Germline V gives CDR1 SGHRS, CDR2 YFSETQ. After removal of 5 bases from V and 5 bases from J, the junction contained 10 bases not matched to a gene. In DNA, the CDR3 is TGCGCCAGCAGGAGGGATAGCGGGAGGATTAACGAGCAGTACTTC. It codes for CASRRDSGRINEQYF. Supplemented by reference TRBV5-1 and TRBJ2-7, the full variable domain reads KAGVTQTPRYLIKTRGQQVTLSCSPISGHRSVSWYQQTPGQGLQFLFEYFSETQRNKGNFPGRFSGRQFSNSRSEMNVSTLELGDSALYLCASRRDSGRINEQYFGPGTRLTVT.

This chain connects TRBV6-1 to TRBJ1-4; D remains ambiguous. The V end lost 5 bases, the J end lost 7 bases, and 26 bases lay between the germline ends. The CDR3 runs 18 residues. Per the germline V gene, CDR1 is MNHNS and CDR2 is SASEGT. CDR3 sequence: CASSPLGVPRDPSEKLFF. For the CDR3, the DNA is TGTGCCAGCAGTCCTCTTGGGGTTCCGCGAGACCCTAGTGAAAAACTGTTTTTT.